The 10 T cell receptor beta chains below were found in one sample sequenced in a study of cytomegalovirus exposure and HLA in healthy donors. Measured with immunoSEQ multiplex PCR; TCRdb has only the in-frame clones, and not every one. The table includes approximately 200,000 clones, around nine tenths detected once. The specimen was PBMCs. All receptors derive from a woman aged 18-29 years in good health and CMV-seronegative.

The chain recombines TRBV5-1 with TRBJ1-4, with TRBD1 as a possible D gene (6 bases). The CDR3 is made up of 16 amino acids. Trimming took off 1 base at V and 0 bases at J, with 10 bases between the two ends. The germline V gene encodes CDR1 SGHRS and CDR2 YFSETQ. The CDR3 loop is CASSLWDTSTNEKLFF. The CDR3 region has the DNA TGCGCCAGCAGCTTGTGGGACACCTCAACTAATGAAAAACTGTTTTTT.

DNA of the CDR3: TGTGCCAGCAGTGAATCCAGGGCCGGCTACGAGCAGTACTTC. Translated: CASSESRAGYEQYF. The V gene is TRBV25-1, the J gene TRBJ2-7, with D possibly matching TRBD1 (5 bases). The germline V gene has CDR1 MGHDK and CDR2 SYGVNS. The CDR3 covers 14 residues. V was trimmed by 1 base and J by 3 bases, leaving 10 bases between them.

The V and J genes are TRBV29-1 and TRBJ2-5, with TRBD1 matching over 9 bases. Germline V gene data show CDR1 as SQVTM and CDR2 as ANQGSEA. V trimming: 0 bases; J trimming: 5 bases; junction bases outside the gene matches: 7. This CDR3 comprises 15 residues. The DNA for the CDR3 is TGCAGCGTTGAAGATTTGGGACAGGGTACGGAGACCCAGTACTTC. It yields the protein CSVEDLGQGTETQYF.

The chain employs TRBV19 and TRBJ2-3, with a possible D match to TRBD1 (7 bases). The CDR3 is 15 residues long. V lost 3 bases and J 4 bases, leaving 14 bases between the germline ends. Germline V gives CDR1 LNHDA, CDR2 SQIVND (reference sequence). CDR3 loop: CASSIRGQGADTQYF. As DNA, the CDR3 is TGTGCCAGTAGTATCCGGGGGCAGGGGGCAGATACGCAGTATTTT.

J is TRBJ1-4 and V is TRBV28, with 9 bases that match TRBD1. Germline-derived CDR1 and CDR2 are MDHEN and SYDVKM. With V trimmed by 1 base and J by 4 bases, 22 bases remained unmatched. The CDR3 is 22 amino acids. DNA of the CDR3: TGTGCCAGCAGTTTATATCAAGTTGGGGGGACAGGGAATAAGGGGCTTAATGAAAAACTGTTTTTT. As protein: CASSLYQVGGTGNKGLNEKLFF.

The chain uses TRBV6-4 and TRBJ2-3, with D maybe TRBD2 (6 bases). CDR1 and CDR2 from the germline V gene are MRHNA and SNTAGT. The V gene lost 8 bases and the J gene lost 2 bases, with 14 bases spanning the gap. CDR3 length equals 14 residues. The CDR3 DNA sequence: TGTGCCAGCTCTGGCTTAGCGGACACAGATACGCAGTATTTT. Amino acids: CASSGLADTDTQYF.

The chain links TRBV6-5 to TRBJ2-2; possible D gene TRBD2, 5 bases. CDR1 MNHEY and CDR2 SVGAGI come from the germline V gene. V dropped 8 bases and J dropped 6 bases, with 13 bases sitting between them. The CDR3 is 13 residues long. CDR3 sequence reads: CASSRHGAGELFF. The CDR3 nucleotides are TGTGCCAGCTCCCGCCACGGGGCCGGGGAGCTGTTTTTT.

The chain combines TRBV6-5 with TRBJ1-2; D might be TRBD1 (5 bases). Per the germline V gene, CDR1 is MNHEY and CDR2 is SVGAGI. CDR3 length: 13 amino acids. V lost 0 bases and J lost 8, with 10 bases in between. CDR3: CASSYSQDQGYTF. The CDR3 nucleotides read TGTGCCAGCAGTTACTCACAGGATCAGGGCTACACCTTC.

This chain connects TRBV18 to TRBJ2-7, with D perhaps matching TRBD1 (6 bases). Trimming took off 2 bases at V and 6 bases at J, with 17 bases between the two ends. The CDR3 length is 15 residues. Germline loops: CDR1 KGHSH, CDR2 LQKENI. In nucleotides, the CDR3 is TGTGCCAGCTCACCATCGGCAGGGGATCGGAGCGAGCAGTACTTC. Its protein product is CASSPSAGDRSEQYF. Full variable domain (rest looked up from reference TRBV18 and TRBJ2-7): NAGVMQNPRHLVRRRGQEARLRCSPMKGHSHVYWYRQLPEEGLKFMVYLQKENIIDESGMPKERFSAEFPKEGPSILRIQQVVRGDSAAYFCASSPSAGDRSEQYFGPGTRLTVT.

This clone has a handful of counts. The CDR3: CASITKSEGYTF. In DNA form, the CDR3 reads TGTGCCAGCATCACTAAGAGCGAGGGCTACACCTTC. The chain recombines TRBV28 with TRBJ1-2, with no clear D. V shed 7 bases and J shed 8 bases, with 14 bases lying between them. The germline gives CDR1 MDHEN, CDR2 SYDVKM. The CDR3 is made up of 12 amino acids.